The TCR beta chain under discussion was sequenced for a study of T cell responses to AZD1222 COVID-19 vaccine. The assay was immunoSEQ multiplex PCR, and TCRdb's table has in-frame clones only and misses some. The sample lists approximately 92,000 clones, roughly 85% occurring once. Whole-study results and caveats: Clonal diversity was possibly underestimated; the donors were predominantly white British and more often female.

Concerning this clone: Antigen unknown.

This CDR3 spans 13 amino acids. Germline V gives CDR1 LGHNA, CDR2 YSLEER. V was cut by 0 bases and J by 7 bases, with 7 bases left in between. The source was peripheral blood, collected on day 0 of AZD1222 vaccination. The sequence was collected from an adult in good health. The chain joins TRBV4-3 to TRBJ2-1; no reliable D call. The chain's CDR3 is CASSQDDLNEQFF. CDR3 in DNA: TGCGCCAGCAGCCAAGATGATCTGAATGAGCAGTTCTTC.